These 23 T cell receptor beta chains share one sample of origin, sequenced in a study of response to subunit inactivated influenza vaccine. TCRdb ran MiXCR on the RT-PCR reads and lists one entry per CDR3 protein. Of approximately 700,000 distinct CDR3 sequences in the sample, about 14% were seen once. Material: PBMCs from blood, obtained 14 to 15 days before vaccination. Source of these receptors: a man aged 50 to 59 who received an inactivated influenza vaccine.

Ten or more counts support this clonotype. The V and J genes are TRBV3-1 and TRBJ1-5, with D unresolved. CDR1 and CDR2 from the germline V gene are LGHDT and YNNKEL (reference sequence). The CDR3 loop spans 13 amino acids. V lost 3 bases to trimming and J lost 4 bases, with 7 bases between them. The CDR3 coding sequence is TGTGCCAGCAGCCAGGGAGTGAATCAGCCCCAGCATTTT. It encodes CASSQGVNQPQHF. Full variable domain (remainder filled in from reference TRBV3-1 and TRBJ1-5): DTAVSQTPKYLVTQMGNDKSIKCEQNLGHDTMYWYKQDSKKFLKIMFSYNNKELIINETVPNRFSPKSPDKAHLNLHINSLELGDSAVYFCASSQGVNQPQHFGDGTRLSIL.

There are many counts of this clonotype. The junction differs from germline at one of its ends, possibly a read error. V is TRBV5-1 and J is TRBJ2-2; D unclear. There are 13 residues in the CDR3. Germline V gene data show CDR1 as SGHRS and CDR2 as YFSETQ. CDR3 coding DNA: TGTGCCAGCAGCTTAGAAGGCCCCGGGGAGCTGTTTTTT. Translating gives CASSLEGPGELFF.

The V call is TRBV4-1, the J call TRBJ1-1, with 9 positions matching TRBD1. The V segment lost 1 base and the J segment 5 bases; nucleotides outside the gene matches: 2. This CDR3 is built from 14 residues. In germline, CDR1 is MGHRA, CDR2 YSYEKL. The DNA of the CDR3 is TGCGCCAGCAGCCAAGGGACAGGGGTAACTGAAGCTTTCTTT. Translated, it gives CASSQGTGVTEAFF.

The chain carries TRBV4-2 and TRBJ2-3; a weak D match, TRBD2 (6 bases). The V and J ends lost 0 bases and 3 bases respectively, with 16 bases between them. Germline V CDR1 and CDR2: LGHNA, YNFKEQ. The CDR3 totals 17 residues. The CDR3 DNA reads TGTGCCAGCAGCCAAGATAATGGCGGGACCCCAACAGATACGCAGTATTTT. This sequence encodes CASSQDNGGTPTDTQYF.

This clonotype was picked up a small number of times. The chain recombines TRBV4-3 with TRBJ2-6; D possibly corresponds to TRBD1 (6 bases). With 1 base removed from V and 2 bases from J, the gap between germline ends came to 9 bases. CDR1 and CDR2 (germline): LGHNA, YSLEER. The length of the CDR3 is 16 residues. The CDR3 DNA sequence: TGCGCCAGCAGCCAAGTTGCAGGGGCTGGGGCCAACGTCCTGACTTTC. Translated: CASSQVAGAGANVLTF.

This clonotype was seen a handful of times. The chain links TRBV4-1 to TRBJ1-2; TRBD1 agrees at 9 bases. CDR1 and CDR2 from the germline V gene are MGHRA and YSYEKL. The CDR3 length is 15 residues. V lost 6 bases to trimming and J lost 9 bases; unmatched junction nucleotides: 14. The CDR3 DNA follows: TGCGCCAGCAGGAGGACAGGGGTGGGGACAGAGAGCTACACCTTC. It is translated as CASRRTGVGTESYTF.

This clonotype was seen at least ten times. The chain recombines TRBV7-2 with TRBJ2-7; D gene unclear. Germline V CDR1 and CDR2: SGHTA, FQGNSA. Deletions cut 4 bases from V and 3 bases from J, with 7 bases between. This CDR3 has 12 amino acids. CDR3 loop: CASSSTHYEQYF. CDR3 nucleotide sequence: TGTGCCAGCAGCTCTACACACTACGAGCAGTACTTC.

Notes on this clonotype: This may come from a read error, since a much larger clone is one base off. This rearrangement joins TRBV10-3 to TRBJ2-7; 7 nucleotides agree with TRBD2. Germline V CDR1 and CDR2: ENHRY, SYGVKD. The CDR3 sequence is 13 residues long. DNA for the CDR3: TGTGCCATCAGTGACCCCCCGTCGCGGGAGCAGGACTTC. Translation: CAISDPPSREQDF.

This chain joins TRBV9 and TRBJ2-1, with 12 bases aligning to TRBD2. The CDR3 is 14 residues long. CDR1 is SGDLS and CDR2 is YYNGEE in the germline V gene. V was pared by 3 bases and J by 9 bases, with 4 bases of the junction left unmatched. The CDR3 sequence is CASSERTSGVEQFF. The CDR3 DNA sequence: TGTGCCAGCAGCGAACGGACTAGCGGGGTTGAGCAGTTCTTC.

The V gene is TRBV15, the J gene TRBJ2-7; maybe TRBD1 (5 bases). The V end lost 0 bases, the J end lost 2 bases, and 11 bases lay between the germline ends. There are 15 residues in the CDR3. Germline V gives CDR1 LNHNV, CDR2 YYDKDF (reference sequence). DNA for the CDR3: TGTGCCACCAGCAGAGACCTCGACAGACCCTACGAGCAGTACTTC. This translates into CATSRDLDRPYEQYF.

This clonotype has only a few counts. The V and J genes are TRBV7-9 and TRBJ2-1, with a tentative D call TRBD2 (5 bases). Germline CDR1 SEHNR, CDR2 FQNEAQ (reference sequence). V shed 5 bases and J shed 9 bases, with 17 bases lying between them. The length of the CDR3 is 14 residues. This CDR3 is CASSALGRAGEQFF. Written as DNA, the CDR3 is TGTGCCAGCAGCGCCCTTGGGCGGGCGGGTGAGCAGTTCTTC.

This clonotype was recorded at least ten times. This chain links TRBV7-3 with TRBJ2-3; D is undetermined. The V end lost 2 bases, the J end lost 2 bases, and 11 bases lay between the germline ends. This CDR3 is built from 15 residues. Germline CDR1 and CDR2: SGHTA and FQGTGA. This chain's CDR3 is CASSLAPTLTDTQYF. In nucleotides, the CDR3 is TGTGCCAGCAGCTTAGCACCTACCCTCACAGATACGCAGTATTTT.

The CDR3 nucleotides are TGTGCCAGCAGCCCGATCGCGGGGGGGCGGGAGCTGTTTTTT. Its translation: CASSPIAGGRELFF. The rearrangement joins TRBV7-2 to TRBJ2-2; 9 bases line up with TRBD2. With 5 bases clipped from V and 9 bases from J, the junction kept 7 bases outside the gene matches. The germline V gene encodes CDR1 SGHTA and CDR2 FQGNSA. The CDR3 is 14 amino acids.

The table lists this clonotype with a few counts. The rearrangement joins TRBV20-1 to TRBJ2-4, with TRBD1 matching 7 bases. Germline V gives CDR1 DFQATT, CDR2 SNEGSKA (reference sequence). V was pared by 7 bases and J by 4 bases, with 7 bases of the junction left unmatched. The CDR3 loop spans 13 amino acids. CDR3 sequence: CSVWLDRKNIQYF. CDR3 bases: TGCAGTGTTTGGCTGGACAGGAAAAACATTCAGTACTTC.

In its sample, this clonotype was seen a few times. V gene TRBV7-2 combines with J gene TRBJ2-7; 7 bases agree with TRBD2. Trimming removed 5 bases from V and 3 bases from J; junction bases left unmatched: 7. Per the germline V gene, CDR1 is SGHTA and CDR2 is FQGNSA. The CDR3 spans 14 residues. CDR3 in DNA: TGTGCCAGCAGCCCCAGCGGGATGAGCTACGAGCAGTACTTC. Amino acids: CASSPSGMSYEQYF. Complete variable domain (other parts from reference TRBV7-2 and TRBJ2-7): GAGVSQSPSNKVTEKGKDVELRCDPISGHTALYWYRQSLGQGLEFLIYFQGNSAPDKSGLPSDRFSAERTGGSVSTLTIQRTQQEDSAVYLCASSPSGMSYEQYFGPGTRLTVT.

This clonotype has more than one count but fewer than ten. The V gene is TRBV24-1, the J gene TRBJ2-7; no definite D call. Germline V CDR1 and CDR2: KGHDR, SFDVKD. V lost 4 bases and J lost 3, with 12 bases in between. The length of the CDR3 is 14 residues. The CDR3 DNA follows: TGTGCCACCAGTGACCCAAGCGAGAACTACGAGCAGTACTTC. This sequence encodes CATSDPSENYEQYF.

This clonotype has at least ten counts. This chain connects TRBV7-2 to TRBJ2-7, with a weak D call TRBD1 (5 bases). V was shortened by 1 base and J by 6 bases, with 16 bases between the two germline ends. Germline assignment: CDR1 SGHTA and CDR2 FQGNSA. The CDR3 loop spans 15 amino acids. Here the CDR3 reads CASSLVPPGMGEQYF. The CDR3 DNA is TGTGCCAGCAGCTTAGTACCACCAGGGATGGGCGAGCAGTACTTC.

The V and J genes are TRBV5-1 and TRBJ2-7, with 9 bases fitting TRBD2. Trimming took 4 bases from V and 7 from J; bases not matched to a gene: 9. Germline V gene lookup returns CDR1 SGHRS and CDR2 YFSETQ. CDR3 length: 14 amino acids. The CDR3 nucleotides read TGCGCCAGCAGCCCGGGACTAGCCTACGGGGAGCAGTACTTC. Translating it yields CASSPGLAYGEQYF.

This clonotype has ten or more counts. J is TRBJ2-7 and V is TRBV5-1; 11 nucleotides agree with TRBD1. The length of the CDR3 is 15 residues. Looked up from germline, CDR1 is SGHRS and CDR2 is YFSETQ. Losses at the gene ends were 0 bases for V and 6 bases for J; bases not matched to a gene: 5. The CDR3 coding sequence is TGCGCCAGCAGCTTGGTTGGACAGGGGGCCGCCGAGCAGTACTTC. Protein sequence: CASSLVGQGAAEQYF.

Concerning this clonotype: At one of its ends the junction is not consistent with the germline gene, which may arise from a read error. The rearrangement uses TRBV20-1 and TRBJ2-1; 16 bases line up with TRBD2. This CDR3 has 16 amino acids. Germline CDR1 is DFQATT and CDR2 is SNEGSKA (reference sequence). CDR3 bases: TGCTGTGCTTGGGGACTAGCGGGAGGGCCTGACAATGAGCAGTTCTTC. It encodes CCAWGLAGGPDNEQFF.

This clonotype was seen more than once but under ten times. This chain connects TRBV19 to TRBJ1-5; D perhaps matches TRBD1 (6 bases). Germline V gene lookup returns CDR1 LNHDA and CDR2 SQIVND (reference sequence). This CDR3 has 13 amino acids. V lost 8 bases and J 9 bases, leaving 17 bases between the germline ends. CDR3 residues: CASSGTPGGPQHF. The DNA for the CDR3 is TGTGCCAGTTCCGGGACACCCGGGGGGCCCCAGCATTTT.

This clonotype has a handful of counts. The gene calls are TRBV3-1 and TRBJ2-5; D unclear. CDR3 length equals 13 residues. The ends were cut back, 2 bases at V and 2 bases at J, with 6 bases in the middle. CDR1 and CDR2 (germline): LGHDT, YNNKEL (reference sequence). CDR3: CASSQNVQETQYF. CDR3 DNA: TGTGCCAGCAGCCAAAATGTTCAAGAGACCCAGTACTTC.

This clonotype has more than one count but fewer than ten. This chain connects TRBV4-2 to TRBJ1-2; D gene unclear. Trimming took 0 bases from V and 4 from J, leaving 15 bases between them. The CDR3 loop spans 16 amino acids. Germline V gene sequence: CDR1 LGHNA, CDR2 YNFKEQ. The CDR3 is CASSQEKAFPTYGYTF. The CDR3 region has the DNA TGTGCCAGCAGCCAAGAGAAGGCGTTCCCGACCTATGGCTACACCTTC.